The 17 T cell receptor beta chains reported below all come from one sample, sequenced in a study of cytomegalovirus exposure and HLA in healthy donors. With 60 Vbeta and 13 Jbeta primers, the PCR was carried out. Repertoires were generated with immunoSEQ multiplex PCR, while TCRdb's copy carries only in-frame clones and drops some. This table holds some 140,000 clones, just under 80% found once. Source material: PBMCs. Source of these receptors: a male donor in good health and CMV-seronegative.

The chain uses TRBV30 and TRBJ1-6; a possible D gene is TRBD1 (6 bases). CDR3 size: 13 residues. V gave up 3 bases and J gave up 7 bases, with 10 bases separating them. Per germline, CDR1 GTSNPN and CDR2 SVGIG (reference sequence). In nucleotides, the CDR3 is TGTGCCTGGAGGATGGGGGCGAATTCACCCCTCCACTTT. This translates into CAWRMGANSPLHF.

V gene TRBV4-3 combines with J gene TRBJ1-2, with TRBD1 identical over 11 bases. The CDR3 is 19 amino acids. CDR1 LGHNA and CDR2 YSLEER come from the germline V gene. The V segment lost 2 bases and the J segment 2 bases; nucleotides outside the gene matches: 13. The CDR3: CASSQQIGQGAVGNYGYTF. Written as DNA, the CDR3 is TGCGCCAGCAGCCAACAAATCGGACAGGGGGCCGTGGGAAACTATGGCTACACCTTC.

The chain joins TRBV2 to TRBJ2-5; 10 bases align to TRBD2. Germline CDR1 is SNHLY and CDR2 is FYNNEI. The CDR3 is made up of 14 amino acids. With 7 bases clipped from V and 2 bases from J, the junction kept 4 bases outside the gene matches. Here the CDR3 DNA reads TGTGCCAGCAAAAAAGCGGGGGGGCAAGAGACCCAGTACTTC. The encoded protein is CASKKAGGQETQYF.

There are a few counts of this clone. The V and J genes are TRBV11-2 and TRBJ1-4; 7 nucleotides match TRBD1. In germline, CDR1 is SGHAT, CDR2 FQNNGV. Unmatched junction bases numbered 14, after V lost 6 bases and J lost 7 bases. This CDR3 contains 16 residues. CDR3 amino acids: CASSRLGGTVPEKLFF. CDR3 coding DNA: TGTGCCAGCAGTCGTTTGGGTGGGACAGTTCCTGAAAAACTGTTTTTT.

This clone was recorded a few times. The chain joins TRBV4-3 to TRBJ1-2; D call uncertain. The CDR3 length is 13 residues. Deletions cut 5 bases from V and 5 bases from J, with 12 bases between. Germline CDR1 reads LGHNA; CDR2 reads YSLEER. The CDR3 reads CASSGTGLYGYTF. CDR3 nucleotides: TGCGCCAGCAGCGGTACGGGGTTATATGGCTACACCTTC.

This chain connects TRBV4-3 to TRBJ1-2; no clear D gene. Germline CDR1 reads LGHNA; CDR2 reads YSLEER. The CDR3 covers 12 residues. The V and J ends lost 9 bases and 7 bases respectively, with 15 bases between them. The CDR3: CARTPRGSGYTF. The CDR3 DNA is TGCGCCAGGACCCCCCGAGGGAGTGGCTACACCTTC.

CDR3 sequence (DNA): TGTGCCAGCAGCCAACCGGGACTAGCGGGGGCGAACACCGGGGAGCTGTTTTTT. This codes for CASSQPGLAGANTGELFF. J is TRBJ2-2 and V is TRBV5-6, with TRBD2 identical over 14 bases. V dropped 4 bases and J dropped 0; count of bases not matched to a gene: 5. CDR1 is SGHDT and CDR2 is YYEEEE in the germline V gene. The CDR3 runs 18 residues.

This clone was seen just once. V and J are TRBV12-5 and TRBJ2-3; the D gene is possibly TRBD2 (6 bases). This CDR3 is 14 amino acids long. Trimming removed 5 bases at V and 6 bases at J, with 15 bases between. Germline V gene sequence: CDR1 LGHNT, CDR2 FRNRAP. The CDR3 sequence: CASGPPAGSDTQYF. CDR3 in DNA: TGTGCTAGTGGTCCCCCCGCGGGGAGCGATACGCAGTATTTT.

Written as DNA, the CDR3 is TGTGCCAGCAGCTTAGGGGTAGCTCGGAATGAGCAGTTCTTC. This translates into CASSLGVARNEQFF. V gene TRBV11-2 combines with J gene TRBJ2-1; D gene ambiguous. V was shortened by 1 base and J by 7 bases, with 11 bases between the two germline ends. The germline V gene has CDR1 SGHAT and CDR2 FQNNGV. The CDR3 totals 14 residues.

This clone was seen more than once but under ten times. The chain employs TRBV6-1 and TRBJ1-1, with TRBD1 identical over 7 bases. CDR1 and CDR2 from the germline V gene are MNHNS and SASEGT. This CDR3 spans 14 amino acids. The V and J ends lost 6 bases and 0 bases, in that order; junction bases with no gene match: 4. CDR3 in amino acids: CASRKQGMNTEAFF. For the CDR3, the DNA is TGTGCCAGCAGGAAACAGGGGATGAACACTGAAGCTTTCTTT.

This clone was counted once. This chain connects TRBV5-4 to TRBJ2-5, with 11 bases identical to TRBD2. The CDR3 covers 15 residues. CDR1 and CDR2 from the germline V gene are SGHNT and YYREEE (reference sequence). With V trimmed by 4 bases and J by 0 bases, 2 bases remained unmatched. The CDR3 DNA reads TGTGCCAGCAGCGGGACTAGCGGAAACCAAGAGACCCAGTACTTC. This encodes CASSGTSGNQETQYF.

The gene calls are TRBV4-2 and TRBJ1-2, with 7 bases matching TRBD1. The CDR3 runs 15 residues. Per the germline V gene, CDR1 is LGHNA and CDR2 is YNFKEQ. V lost 1 base and J lost 1; bases outside the gene matches: 3. Here the CDR3 reads CASSQAGQSNYGYTF. DNA for the CDR3: TGTGCCAGCAGCCAAGCGGGACAGAGTAACTATGGCTACACCTTC.

The rearrangement joins TRBV2 to TRBJ2-4; 10 bases are a match to TRBD1. V dropped 7 bases and J dropped 4; count of bases not matched to a gene: 4. The CDR3 is 14 amino acids. Germline CDR1 SNHLY, CDR2 FYNNEI. This CDR3 reads CASTRQGAKNIQYF. CDR3 sequence (DNA): TGTGCCAGCACTCGACAGGGGGCGAAAAACATTCAGTACTTC.

The rearrangement joins TRBV27 to TRBJ1-2; D remains ambiguous. With 2 bases removed from V and 8 bases from J, the gap between germline ends came to 15 bases. Germline V gene sequence: CDR1 MNHEY, CDR2 SMNVEV (reference sequence). CDR3 length: 14 amino acids. CDR3 region: CASSLGSDPRGYTF. DNA for the CDR3: TGTGCCAGCAGTTTAGGGTCCGACCCCAGGGGCTACACCTTC.

This chain uses TRBV5-1 with TRBJ2-7; 9 bases align to TRBD1. Unmatched junction bases numbered 7, after V lost 0 bases and J lost 3 bases. CDR1 SGHRS and CDR2 YFSETQ come from the germline V gene. CDR3 length: 16 amino acids. This CDR3 is CASSLEPVDRGYEQYF. CDR3 bases: TGCGCCAGCAGCTTGGAGCCCGTGGACAGGGGCTACGAGCAGTACTTC.

This clone was counted a few times. This chain uses TRBV6-5 with TRBJ1-1, with unresolved D. The germline gives CDR1 MNHEY, CDR2 SVGAGI. This CDR3 contains 12 residues. Trimming took off 5 bases at V and 6 bases at J, with 10 bases between the two ends. Here the CDR3 DNA reads TGTGCCAGCAGTAACCAACGCGCTGAAGCTTTCTTT. It encodes CASSNQRAEAFF.

This clone was recorded a few times. The V call is TRBV4-1, the J call TRBJ2-7; D remains unclear. The length of the CDR3 is 13 residues. V lost 1 base and J lost 7, with 11 bases in between. Germline CDR1 is MGHRA and CDR2 is YSYEKL. The CDR3 sequence: CASSQAPVDEQYF. The DNA of the CDR3 is TGCGCCAGCAGCCAAGCGCCAGTTGATGAGCAGTACTTC.